This passage covers 3 T cell receptor beta chains from one sample sequenced in a study of shared clonotypes between healthy human individuals. Naive-designated CD8 cells lacked CD45RO, were positively enriched for CCR7, and omitted terminally differentiated effector memory CD45RA+ cells. Here immunoSEQ multiplex PCR was the method, and the copy in TCRdb shows in-frame clones only, minus some. The sample includes about 700,000 clones, just over 90% of them seen just once. Material for sequencing was naive CD8+ T cells sorted from blood. These receptors all come from a man aged 30 to 45 in good health.

The chain has TRBV28 and TRBJ2-5, with D hard to call. V lost 6 bases and J lost 0, with 11 bases in between. From germline, CDR1 is MDHEN and CDR2 SYDVKM. The CDR3 length is 14 residues. Here the CDR3 reads CASSRLPYQETQYF. CDR3 nucleotides: TGTGCCAGCAGCCGACTGCCCTACCAAGAGACCCAGTACTTC.

Points on this clone: The same CDR3 can be traced to other DNA sequences in this sample. This rearrangement joins TRBV5-6 to TRBJ2-7; TRBD1 is a possible D gene (5 bases). The ends were cut back, 0 bases at V and 2 bases at J, with 9 bases in the middle. The CDR3 is made up of 14 amino acids. Germline loops: CDR1 SGHDT, CDR2 YYEEEE. CDR3 in DNA: TGTGCCAGCAGCTTGGGACAGTCTACCTACGAGCAGTACTTC. Its protein is CASSLGQSTYEQYF.

The gene calls are TRBV7-9 and TRBJ2-5, with 7 positions matching TRBD2. Near its end, the DNA agrees better with TRBJ2-7, so the J call may be wrong. This CDR3 is 17 amino acids long. Germline CDR1 reads SEHNR; CDR2 reads FQNEAQ (reference sequence). CDR3 coding DNA: TGTGCCAGCAGCTCCCTCCGCGTAACGGGAGGTACCTACGAGCAGTACTTC. It translates to CASSSLRVTGGTYEQYF.